The 20 T cell receptor beta chains below all came from one sample that was sequenced in a study of CD8 T cell repertoires and HIV-1 epitope variants. Profiling relied on immunoSEQ multiplex PCR, and the TCRdb table lists in-frame clones only, not all of them. Of under 100,000 clones in the sample, roughly 81% were seen once. Sequencing was carried out using uncultured baseline CD8+ T cells from peripheral blood mononuclear cells (PBMCs). All receptors derive from a male donor with HIV.

V and J are TRBV5-1 and TRBJ1-5; the D gene is possibly TRBD1 (5 bases). V gave up 0 bases and J gave up 6 bases, with 10 bases separating them. Germline assignment: CDR1 SGHRS and CDR2 YFSETQ. This CDR3 has 14 amino acids. The DNA for the CDR3 is TGCGCCAGCAGCTTGGGTCAGGGAGGTCAGCCCCAGCATTTT. This encodes CASSLGQGGQPQHF.

The chain links TRBV6-6 to TRBJ1-5; a weak D match, TRBD1 (5 bases). This CDR3 spans 13 amino acids. Germline CDR1 MNHNY, CDR2 SVGAGI (reference sequence). V was pared by 7 bases and J by 4 bases, with 11 bases between. The DNA of the CDR3 is TGTGCCAGCACTCTGGGGGGTAATCAGCCCCAGCATTTT. Translation gives CASTLGGNQPQHF.

The CDR3, as DNA: TGTGCCACCAGCAGAGATCTGGGGGGAGGTGAAAAACTGTTTTTT. It codes for CATSRDLGGGEKLFF. The chain combines TRBV15 with TRBJ1-4; perhaps TRBD1 as D (5 bases). V gave up 0 bases and J gave up 7 bases, with 12 bases separating them. In germline, CDR1 is LNHNV, CDR2 YYDKDF (reference sequence). This CDR3 contains 15 residues.

The chain uses TRBV6-5 and TRBJ1-1, with a weak D call TRBD1 (5 bases). The germline V gene encodes CDR1 MNHEY and CDR2 SVGAGI. The CDR3 length is 15 residues. V was cut by 4 bases and J by 6 bases, with 18 bases left in between. CDR3 in amino acids: CASSSNGIRVPEAFF. CDR3 coding DNA: TGTGCCAGCAGTTCCAACGGTATCAGGGTACCTGAAGCTTTCTTT.

V and J are TRBV15 and TRBJ1-4; D unclear. The CDR3 sequence is 15 residues long. CDR1 and CDR2 from the germline V gene are LNHNV and YYDKDF (reference sequence). The V and J ends lost 3 bases and 8 bases respectively, with 16 bases between them. CDR3 loop: CATSSTTPRVEKLFF. CDR3 sequence (DNA): TGTGCCACCAGCAGCACGACCCCGAGGGTGGAAAAACTGTTTTTT.

The chain is built from TRBV11-3 and TRBJ2-3; D not resolved. This CDR3 comprises 13 residues. CDR1 and CDR2 from the germline V gene are SGHNT and YENEEA. Trimming left V 0 bases short and J 4 bases short, with 5 bases between. The CDR3 loop reads CASSLDSPDTQYF. The CDR3 DNA follows: TGTGCCAGCAGCTTAGATAGTCCAGATACGCAGTATTTT.

The chain has TRBV7-3 and TRBJ2-3; D is ambiguous. V gave up 4 bases and J gave up 2 bases, with 4 bases separating them. Germline V lookup: CDR1 SGHTA, CDR2 FQGTGA. The CDR3 consists of 12 residues. CDR3 DNA sequence: TGTGCCAGCAGCTCCAACACAGATACGCAGTATTTT. Translated, it gives CASSSNTDTQYF.

The table lists this clone with a few counts. This chain uses TRBV7-9 with TRBJ1-5; the D gene is possibly TRBD1 (5 bases). Germline V lookup: CDR1 SEHNR, CDR2 FQNEAQ (reference sequence). Trimming shortened V by 6 bases and J by 3 bases, and 12 bases separated the two germline ends. CDR3 length: 14 amino acids. The CDR3 is CASSSDSYNQPQHF. Here the CDR3 DNA reads TGTGCCAGCAGTTCCGACAGCTACAATCAGCCCCAGCATTTT.

This sequence joins TRBV5-1 and TRBJ1-1, with D hard to call. Germline V gene lookup returns CDR1 SGHRS and CDR2 YFSETQ. The V end was cut by 0 bases, the J end by 4 bases, with 10 bases between. The CDR3 totals 14 residues. CDR3 sequence: CASSLVGSSTEAFF. The DNA for the CDR3 is TGCGCCAGCAGCTTGGTCGGGAGTTCCACTGAAGCTTTCTTT.

The chain is built from TRBV10-3 and TRBJ2-7; 10 positions agree with TRBD2. The CDR3 spans 17 residues. J lost 2 bases, V lost 3 bases, and 10 bases had no gene match. CDR1 and CDR2 (germline): ENHRY, SYGVKD. The CDR3 nucleotides are TGTGCCATCAGTGATAGACTAGCGGGCGGGTCAACCTACGAGCAGTACTTC. As protein: CAISDRLAGGSTYEQYF.

The V gene is TRBV28, the J gene TRBJ1-1; D remains ambiguous. V dropped 2 bases and J dropped 3 bases, with 4 bases sitting between them. Germline loops: CDR1 MDHEN, CDR2 SYDVKM. The CDR3 covers 12 residues. The CDR3 loop reads CASSLEYTEAFF. DNA for the CDR3: TGTGCCAGCAGTTTAGAGTACACTGAAGCTTTCTTT.

This clone has a handful of counts. The chain carries TRBV6-4 and TRBJ1-6, with D perhaps matching TRBD1 (6 bases). The CDR3 has 12 residues. The V gene lost 3 bases and the J gene lost 10 bases, with 7 bases spanning the gap. In germline, CDR1 is MRHNA, CDR2 SNTAGT. As DNA, the CDR3 is TGTGCCAGCAGTGATGGGGGCTCACCCCTCCACTTT. Its protein product is CASSDGGSPLHF.

Only a few counts were recorded for this clone. CDR3 in DNA: TGTGCCAGTATCGGTCTTGAAGCTTTCTTT. Its protein product is CASIGLEAFF. J is TRBJ1-1 and V is TRBV19, with unresolved D. V was clipped by 7 bases and J by 7 bases, with 7 bases between them. CDR1 and CDR2 from the germline V gene are LNHDA and SQIVND (reference sequence). The CDR3 spans 10 residues. The entire variable domain, with the rest obtained from reference TRBV19 and TRBJ1-1, is as follows: DGGITQSPKYLFRKEGQNVTLSCEQNLNHDAMYWYRQDPGQGLRLIYYSQIVNDFQKGDIAEGYSVSREKKESFPLTVTSAQKNPTAFYLCASIGLEAFFGQGTRLTVV.

J is TRBJ2-5 and V is TRBV2; 9 bases align to TRBD2. This CDR3 contains 15 residues. Germline V gene data show CDR1 as SNHLY and CDR2 as FYNNEI. J lost 10 bases, V lost 9 bases, and 18 bases had no gene match. The CDR3 DNA sequence: TGTGCCAGTGAGCGCGAAGGGGCGGGAGGGGGTAACCAGTACTTC. Translating gives CASEREGAGGGNQYF.

J is TRBJ1-4 and V is TRBV27; TRBD1 aligns across 7 bases. The CDR3 is 16 residues long. The germline gives CDR1 MNHEY, CDR2 SMNVEV (reference sequence). The V and J ends lost 2 bases and 5 bases, in that order; junction bases with no gene match: 8. The CDR3 coding sequence is TGTGCCAGCAGTTTAAAATTGACAGGGCTAAATGAAAAACTGTTTTTT. The encoded protein is CASSLKLTGLNEKLFF.

V is TRBV7-6 and J is TRBJ2-1; 7 bases line up with TRBD2. Per the germline V gene, CDR1 is SGHVS and CDR2 is FNYEAQ. Losses at the gene ends were 0 bases for V and 9 bases for J; bases not matched to a gene: 5. The CDR3 covers 14 residues. The CDR3 DNA reads as TGTGCCAGCAGCTTAGCCCCACTAGCGAGTGAGCAGTTCTTC. It encodes CASSLAPLASEQFF.

Notes on this clone: A much larger clone sits a single nucleotide away, making a read error possible. The rearrangement joins TRBV4-2 to TRBJ1-1; D not certain. Between the trimmed V and J ends, which lost 1 base and 2 bases, there was a span of 14 bases. Germline values: CDR1 LGHNA, CDR2 YNFKEQ. The CDR3 has 16 residues. CDR3 in amino acids: CASSQAGRRINTEAFF. The DNA of the CDR3 is TGTGCCAGCAGCCAAGCAGGTCGACGAATTAACACTGAAGCTTTCTTT.

This rearrangement joins TRBV7-9 to TRBJ2-3, with TRBD2 matching over 16 bases. The CDR3 extends over 18 amino acids. The germline CDR1 and CDR2 sequences are SEHNR and FQNEAQ (reference sequence). The V segment lost 1 base and the J segment 5 bases; nucleotides outside the gene matches: 6. The CDR3 here is CASSLGGTSGGAQDTQYF. Written as DNA, the CDR3 is TGTGCCAGCAGCTTAGGCGGGACTAGCGGGGGGGCCCAAGATACGCAGTATTTT.

This sequence joins TRBV5-1 and TRBJ1-1, with D tentatively TRBD1 (6 bases). Trimming took 1 base from V and 4 from J, leaving 11 bases between them. This CDR3 spans 14 amino acids. In germline, CDR1 is SGHRS, CDR2 YFSETQ. The CDR3: CASSLNRGGTEAFF. Written as DNA, the CDR3 is TGCGCCAGCAGCTTGAATAGGGGGGGCACTGAAGCTTTCTTT.

This clone occurred once. The CDR3 spells CASSATTGAYEQYF. The CDR3 region has the DNA TGTGCCAGCAGTGCCACGACGGGTGCCTACGAGCAGTACTTC. The V and J genes are TRBV6-1 and TRBJ2-7; no reliable D call. The CDR3 totals 14 residues. V was trimmed by 4 bases and J by 2 bases, leaving 12 bases between them. CDR1 is MNHNS, CDR2 SASEGT, per germline.